The source of this TCR beta chain is a study of CD8+ T cells in alopecia areata (dated by TCRdb to 2017 to 2018). With respect to the entire study: The treated patients, all with moderate-to-severe alopecia areata, were enrolled in an open-label pilot trial of oral tofacitinib given at 5 to 10 mg twice daily. Scalp clonality was compared across normal scalp (n=4), patchy alopecia areata scalp (n=8), and alopecia totalis/universalis scalp (n=8). RNA was obtained with the PAXgene miRNA kit for fixed scalp, the miRNeasy kit for PBMCs, and the RNeasy kit for mouse skin. On the human side, TCRbeta sequencing was run on scalp tissue and on sorted CD4+ and CD8+ peripheral blood T cells from healthy controls and from alopecia areata patients with either patchy or totalis/universalis disease. TCRbeta CDR3 regions were amplified by immunoSEQ multiplex PCR with 35 Vbeta forward and 13 Jbeta reverse primers. Tofacitinib-treated patients had biopsies at baseline and at 4 and 24 weeks of treatment, with a later scalp biopsy in several patients. For the treated patients, the SALT score, which quantifies what percentage of scalp surface area is affected, served as the measure of disease severity. In both human patients and the C3H/HeJ mouse model, the study applied high-throughput TCRbeta sequencing to look at T cell clonal expansion in alopecia areata. Tofacitinib was given for 6 to 18 months, followed by 6 months of follow-up off drug to assess delayed response and recurrence. Overall study results and their limits: Tofacitinib significantly decreased scalp clonality and the number of expanded CD8+ clones among the top 100 scalp clones. Shared TCR sequences between patients were less evident than in mice, which may be partly attributable to HLA diversity in the patient population. Because the treated cohort was small and had just a single nonresponder, larger studies are needed to establish links between baseline CD8+ expansion and response. Many expanded lesional clones were found to persist in scalp and blood during tofacitinib treatment, and relapse after treatment cessation may be partly explained by this persistence. Compared with normal scalp, lesional scalp had higher clonality and more expanded CD8+ clones, particularly in alopecia totalis/universalis, a pattern that suggests antigenic drive. Scalp TCR repertoire analysis is complicated because resident alphabeta T cells in normal human skin are also sequenced, whereas mouse skin is dominated by gammadelta T cells.

The method behind the library was the immunoSEQ multiplex PCR assay. RNA was extracted from all samples and reverse transcribed into cDNA, which served as template for TCR sequencing. First-strand cDNA was synthesized with SuperScript III using a 2:1 mix of oligo-dT and random hexamers. Amplification bias was assessed with a synthetic immune receptor repertoire, and residual bias was removed computationally. The source study handled its data this way. Raw reads were preprocessed to remove errors, and CDR3 was defined by IMGT conventions from the conserved cysteine to phenylalanine. Clonality was computed as 1 minus the Shannon entropy, with the entropy normalized by log2 of the number of productive unique TCRs. Scalp TCRbeta sequences were cross-referenced with sorted blood CD4 and CD8 repertoires so that the CD4 or CD8 identity of scalp clones could be inferred. What TCRdb holds here is the immuneACCESS table cut down to in-frame rearrangements. Part of the clones is not present; checked against another copy, under half of the missing clones reflect an unresolved V gene, and the others are unexplained. V and J calls and clone size are given by that table; D and trimming were obtained from the DNA. The sample data list 110,000 to 150,000 clones, and about 51% of these were observed just once. 15% of the sample comes from the top ten.

The intended sense of this specimen's time point label: about 4 weeks on oral tofacitinib. The treatment or condition label, read with the paper, signifies: oral pan-JAK inhibitor, 5-10 mg twice daily. Lesional scalp punch biopsies and peripheral blood were obtained from alopecia areata patients. PBMCs were isolated by density centrifugation and stained for CD3, CD4 and CD8, after which CD4+ and CD8+ T cells were sorted on a FACSAria. A remark on this clone: There is no known antigen for this receptor. Base quality data are lacking; no much larger clone is found one base away.

V drops 5 bases and J drops 4 bases, leaving 14 bases in between. The CDR1 and CDR2 encoded by the germline V gene (reference sequence) are GTSNPN and SVGIG. From cysteine to phenylalanine, the CDR3 is 13 amino acids long. Only the CDR3 portion is preserved as DNA: 39 bases, with reading frame beginning at the first base. Material: CD8+ T cells sorted from blood, obtained at week 4, from a patient treated with tofacitinib. The rearrangement joined TRBV30 to TRBJ1-1; the D segment could be TRBD1, given 5 matching bases. The origin of this receptor is a human donor with alopecia areata. CDR3 region: CAWQGPRRTEAFF. The nucleotides read TGTGCCTGGCAGGGACCCCGCCGCACTGAAGCTTTCTTT.